This T cell receptor (beta chain) was captured by sequencing in a study of blood T cell repertoires in COVID-19. Study details: Acute and convalescent COVID-19 samples came from the United States, Italy and Spain.

Repertoires were generated with immunoSEQ multiplex PCR, while TCRdb's copy carries only in-frame clones and drops some. This sample has approximately 480,000 clones; about 90% occur once, and the top ten carry under 0.75%. This clone was seen a single time. Participants spanned ages roughly 18 to 90 years and resided in roughly 26 US areas. V was shortened by 0 bases and J by 6 bases, with 9 bases between the two germline ends. The CDR3 has 13 amino acids. Germline CDR1 reads KGHSH; CDR2 reads LQKENI. The receptor was derived from a woman aged 18-29 years who had recovered from COVID-19. Sequenced: PBMCs or T cells enriched from blood (not recorded which). The chain carries TRBV18 and TRBJ2-7; D gene ambiguous. The CDR3: CASSPPYPSEQYF. The CDR3 coding sequence is TGTGCCAGCTCACCACCGTATCCGAGCGAGCAGTACTTC.